The clone carrying this T cell receptor (beta chain) has a handful of counts. The data belong to a study of blood T cell repertoires in COVID-19. Turning to the study itself: From T cells, B-cell-depleted T cells, or PBMCs came the material, which was cDNA or gDNA.

Repertoires were generated with immunoSEQ multiplex PCR, while TCRdb's copy carries only in-frame clones and drops some. The sample carries about 200,000 clones, around 82% recorded once. V shed 0 bases and J shed 3 bases, with 15 bases lying between them. Germline CDR1 reads MGHRA; CDR2 reads YSYEKL. The CDR3 runs to 17 residues. The sequenced sample was PBMCs or T cells enriched from blood (not recorded which). This clonotype originated in a man between 40 and 49 years old who had recovered from COVID-19. This chain joins TRBV4-1 and TRBJ2-1; TRBD2 might be the D (6 bases). CDR3 nucleotide sequence: TGCGCCAGCAGCCAAGATAGGGCGCGGGGACTCTACAATGAGCAGTTCTTC. It is translated as CASSQDRARGLYNEQFF.